These 24 T cell receptor beta chains were sequenced from one sample in a study of neurological immune-mediated disorders. TCRdb analysed the 5' RACE reads with MiXCR anew, one entry per CDR3 protein. This table holds 45,000 to 55,000 distinct CDR3 sequences, around 4% found once. Sequencing was performed on PBMCs. The source is a man in his 60s with multiple sclerosis.

This clonotype was detected many times. The chain has TRBV20-1 and TRBJ1-1; D perhaps matches TRBD1 (5 bases). Germline V gene lookup returns CDR1 DFQATT and CDR2 SNEGSKA (reference sequence). V shed 3 bases and J shed 3 bases, with 14 bases lying between them. This CDR3 is 14 amino acids long. CDR3 amino acids: CSAREAGIDTEAFF. The CDR3 DNA reads as TGCAGTGCTAGGGAGGCAGGGATCGACACTGAAGCTTTCTTT.

This clonotype occurred many times. This chain links TRBV20-1 with TRBJ1-2; TRBD1 agrees at 8 bases. With 2 bases clipped from V and 2 bases from J, the junction kept 10 bases outside the gene matches. From germline, CDR1 is DFQATT and CDR2 SNEGSKA (reference sequence). The CDR3 is made up of 16 amino acids. This CDR3 reads CSARSIGGDRNYGYTF. CDR3 nucleotide sequence: TGCAGTGCTAGATCGATTGGTGGGGACAGGAACTATGGCTACACCTTC.

Many counts were recorded for this clonotype. V is TRBV5-1 and J is TRBJ2-1, with D unclear. Germline V gives CDR1 SGHRS, CDR2 YFSETQ. This CDR3 spans 11 amino acids. V was trimmed by 1 base and J by 7 bases, leaving 3 bases between them. CDR3 DNA: TGCGCCAGCAGCTTGATAAATGAGCAGTTCTTC. Its translation is CASSLINEQFF.

This clonotype was seen repeatedly, ten times or more. The chain joins TRBV15 to TRBJ2-5; D unclear. CDR3 length equals 12 residues. Germline CDR1 is LNHNV and CDR2 is YYDKDF (reference sequence). V was cut by 1 base and J by 4 bases, with 4 bases left in between. CDR3 coding DNA: TGTGCCACCAGCAGAGTGGGAGAGACCCAGTACTTC. As protein: CATSRVGETQYF.

Ten or more counts support this clonotype. The rearrangement uses TRBV10-3 and TRBJ2-7; tentative D call: TRBD1 (6 bases). CDR1 and CDR2 from the germline V gene are ENHRY and SYGVKD. The CDR3 totals 15 residues. V lost 6 bases to trimming and J lost 3 bases, with 18 bases between them. CDR3 sequence reads: CAISGSARQVYEQYF. CDR3 sequence (DNA): TGTGCCATCAGCGGCTCAGCCCGACAGGTCTACGAGCAGTACTTC.

This clonotype has at least ten counts. The chain employs TRBV20-1 and TRBJ2-3, with 8 bases matching TRBD2. This CDR3 contains 15 residues. The germline V gene has CDR1 DFQATT and CDR2 SNEGSKA (reference sequence). V dropped 0 bases and J dropped 3; count of bases not matched to a gene: 5. In DNA form, the CDR3 reads TGCAGTGCTAGAGAGGTCGGGAGGGCTACAGATACGCAGTATTTT. Translated: CSAREVGRATDTQYF.

This clonotype was recorded at least ten times. The chain couples TRBV5-1 to TRBJ1-1, with D possibly matching TRBD1 (5 bases). This CDR3 contains 14 residues. Between the trimmed V and J ends, which lost 2 bases and 1 base, there was a span of 9 bases. Germline V gives CDR1 SGHRS, CDR2 YFSETQ. CDR3 protein: CASSFRGENTEAFF. The CDR3 DNA reads TGCGCCAGCAGCTTCCGGGGGGAGAACACTGAAGCTTTCTTT.

This clonotype was recorded many times. The V call is TRBV5-1, the J call TRBJ1-2; D not resolved. The CDR3 sequence is 12 residues long. Germline CDR1 reads SGHRS; CDR2 reads YFSETQ. With 10 bases removed from V and 2 bases from J, the gap between germline ends came to 12 bases. The CDR3 DNA sequence: TGCGCCTCGGGAAACCCAAACTATGGCTACACCTTC. Encoded protein: CASGNPNYGYTF.

This clonotype was detected many times. The J gene is TRBJ2-1, the V gene TRBV6-4, with D perhaps matching TRBD1 (6 bases). CDR3 length equals 13 residues. V was trimmed by 4 bases and J by 7 bases, leaving 11 bases between them. Germline loops: CDR1 MRHNA, CDR2 SNTAGT. The CDR3: CASSARGPNEQFF. In DNA form, the CDR3 reads TGTGCCAGCAGTGCCAGGGGCCCGAATGAGCAGTTCTTC.

This clonotype was picked up many times. The rearrangement links TRBV7-8 to TRBJ1-1; D might be TRBD1 (5 bases). CDR3 size: 11 residues. Germline-derived CDR1 and CDR2 are SGHVS and FQNEAQ. The V end was cut by 9 bases, the J end by 8 bases, with 13 bases between. The chain's CDR3 is CASRRGGEAFF. For the CDR3, the DNA is TGTGCCAGTAGGCGGGGGGGAGAAGCTTTCTTT.

There are many counts of this clonotype. This chain joins TRBV5-1 and TRBJ1-6; 12 nucleotides agree with TRBD1. Germline V CDR1 and CDR2: SGHRS, YFSETQ. The junction had 19 bases not matched to a gene; V was cut back by 2 bases and J by 7 bases. The CDR3 contains 21 residues. CDR3: CASSFAASGTGGTGANSPLHF. The CDR3 coding sequence is TGCGCCAGCAGCTTTGCCGCCTCCGGGACAGGGGGCACTGGTGCGAATTCACCCCTCCACTTT.

This clonotype was counted at least ten times. The V and J genes are TRBV24-1 and TRBJ2-7; D is possibly TRBD2 (5 bases). CDR1 is KGHDR and CDR2 is SFDVKD in the germline V gene. Trimming took 3 bases from V and 7 from J, leaving 18 bases between them. This CDR3 has 15 amino acids. The CDR3 loop reads CATSDPQRAGAEQYF. The CDR3 DNA is TGTGCCACCAGTGATCCCCAGAGGGCAGGCGCGGAGCAGTACTTC.

The table lists this clonotype with many counts. This sequence joins TRBV5-6 and TRBJ2-5; D unclear. The V gene lost 1 base and the J gene lost 5 bases, with 3 bases spanning the gap. Germline V gene lookup returns CDR1 SGHDT and CDR2 YYEEEE. The CDR3 runs 11 residues. The DNA for the CDR3 is TGTGCCAGCAGCTTGTACGAGACCCAGTACTTC. Amino acid sequence: CASSLYETQYF.

This clonotype was counted many times. V is TRBV7-9 and J is TRBJ2-1, with 13 bases matching TRBD2. The CDR3 has 16 amino acids. Germline V lookup: CDR1 SEHNR, CDR2 FQNEAQ (reference sequence). The junction had 7 bases not matched to a gene; V was cut back by 5 bases and J by 6 bases. CDR3: CASSHAGLAGVNEQFF. CDR3 coding DNA: TGTGCCAGCAGCCATGCAGGACTAGCGGGAGTCAATGAGCAGTTCTTC.

This clonotype was seen ten or more times. This chain connects TRBV7-2 to TRBJ2-1; D might be TRBD2 (6 bases). Per the germline V gene, CDR1 is SGHTA and CDR2 is FQGNSA. Trimming cost V 5 bases and J 7 bases, with 9 bases left between them. The CDR3 length is 12 residues. CDR3: CASSPLANEQFF. CDR3 nucleotide sequence: TGTGCCAGCAGCCCACTAGCTAATGAGCAGTTCTTC. Full variable domain (missing parts from reference TRBV7-2 and TRBJ2-1): GAGVSQSPSNKVTEKGKDVELRCDPISGHTALYWYRQSLGQGLEFLIYFQGNSAPDKSGLPSDRFSAERTGGSVSTLTIQRTQQEDSAVYLCASSPLANEQFFGPGTRLTVL.

This clonotype has only a few counts. A much larger clone differs by one base, so this may be a read error. The genes are TRBV7-6 and TRBJ1-6, with a weak D call TRBD1 (5 bases). Germline assignment: CDR1 SGHVS and CDR2 FNYEAQ. Trimming took off 5 bases at V and 7 bases at J, with 15 bases between the two ends. This CDR3 region has 15 residues. DNA of the CDR3: TGTGCCAGCAGCCAAGGGGACGGAACCAATTCACCCCTCCACTTT. Its translation: CASSQGDGTNSPLHF.

At least ten counts were recorded for this clonotype. J is TRBJ2-3 and V is TRBV29-1; unclear D gene. The CDR3 extends over 12 amino acids. Germline-derived CDR1 and CDR2 are SQVTM and ANQGSEA. V dropped 7 bases and J dropped 1 base, with 9 bases sitting between them. CDR3 in amino acids: CSGTEGTDTQYF. CDR3 bases: TGCAGCGGAACGGAAGGCACAGATACGCAGTATTTT.

This clonotype was observed a handful of times. The chain couples TRBV20-1 to TRBJ2-7, with unresolved D. This CDR3 comprises 12 residues. Trimming pared 3 bases from V and 2 bases from J, leaving 8 bases between. From germline, CDR1 is DFQATT and CDR2 SNEGSKA (reference sequence). CDR3 loop: CSASNPPYEQYF. Written as DNA, the CDR3 is TGCAGTGCTAGTAATCCCCCCTACGAGCAGTACTTC.

The table lists this clonotype with a few counts. The gene calls are TRBV5-6 and TRBJ1-2; D perhaps matches TRBD1 (5 bases). CDR1 and CDR2 (germline): SGHDT, YYEEEE. The CDR3 consists of 15 residues. V shed 3 bases and J shed 4 bases, with 16 bases lying between them. DNA for the CDR3: TGTGCCAGCAGCTGGACGGCTAGGGGCGGCTATGGCTACACCTTC. Translated, it gives CASSWTARGGYGYTF.

As DNA, the CDR3 is TGTGCCAGCAACTTCGGGGAAGTGACTCCCGAGCAGTACTTC. This encodes CASNFGEVTPEQYF. V is TRBV6-1 and J is TRBJ2-7, with D possibly matching TRBD2 (5 bases). The CDR3 totals 14 residues. V gave up 7 bases and J gave up 6 bases, with 19 bases separating them. The germline gives CDR1 MNHNS, CDR2 SASEGT.

This chain connects TRBV20-1 to TRBJ1-1; TRBD1 might be the D (5 bases). The CDR3 spans 12 residues. CDR1 and CDR2 (germline): DFQATT, SNEGSKA (reference sequence). V was pared by 3 bases and J by 6 bases, with 11 bases between. The CDR3 loop reads CSASREGSEAFF. Written as DNA, the CDR3 is TGCAGTGCTAGCAGGGAAGGGTCTGAAGCTTTCTTT.

This clonotype has a count of ten or more. This rearrangement joins TRBV5-1 to TRBJ2-3; 8 nucleotides match TRBD2. V shed 0 bases and J 2 bases; nucleotides not matched to a gene: 2. The CDR3 loop spans 15 amino acids. CDR1 is SGHRS, CDR2 YFSETQ, per germline. CDR3 nucleotide sequence: TGCGCCAGCAGCTTGGCCGGGGGGGTCACAGATACGCAGTATTTT. Translating gives CASSLAGGVTDTQYF.

This clonotype has just one count. Just one base apart from a much larger clone, this may be a read error. The chain recombines TRBV7-2 with TRBJ2-7; 10 bases agree with TRBD1. The CDR3 sequence is 15 residues long. Germline assignment: CDR1 SGHTA and CDR2 FQGNSA. The trim removed 1 base at V and 2 bases at J, leaving 2 bases unmatched. CDR3 sequence (DNA): TGTGCCAGCAGCTTAGGACAGGGGGCTCCCTACGAGCAGTACGTC. As protein: CASSLGQGAPYEQYV.

This clonotype was observed at least ten times. This CDR3 is CASSYSAGEGFTDTQYF. Written as DNA, the CDR3 is TGTGCCAGCTCTTACTCCGCCGGGGAAGGCTTCACAGATACGCAGTATTTT. This sequence joins TRBV18 and TRBJ2-3, with D perhaps matching TRBD2 (5 bases). The CDR3 is 17 amino acids. CDR1 KGHSH and CDR2 LQKENI come from the germline V gene. V was clipped by 6 bases and J by 2 bases, with 21 bases between them.